The 12 T cell receptor beta chains below all came from one sample that was sequenced in a study of regulatory T cells in long-lasting Graves disease. Sequencing libraries for TCR beta were prepared with iRepertoire HTBI primers and Arm-PCR of CDR3 regions. Each CDR3 protein is one row after TCRdb ran MiXCR on the multiplex PCR reads. The sample records some 330,000 distinct CDR3 sequences, about 23% being singletons. The time point denotes: persistent/refractory GD, antithyroid drugs over 5 years with positive TRAb. Scientists built the TCR library using RNA that was extracted from PBMCs. Specimen: peripheral blood mononuclear cells (PBMCs), collected when the disease was refractory, from a patient treated with antithyroid drugs. Receptors were obtained from a woman in her thirties or forties with Graves disease.

This sequence joins TRBV19 and TRBJ2-6; weak D call: TRBD1 (5 bases). V lost 7 bases and J 0 bases, leaving 10 bases between the germline ends. This CDR3 has 15 residues. Per germline, CDR1 LNHDA and CDR2 SQIVND (reference sequence). CDR3 residues: CASMDGASGANVLTF. In nucleotides, the CDR3 is TGTGCCAGTATGGATGGGGCCTCTGGGGCCAACGTCCTGACTTTC. Combining the CDR3 with reference TRBV19 and TRBJ2-6 gives the whole variable domain DGGITQSPKYLFRKEGQNVTLSCEQNLNHDAMYWYRQDPGQGLRLIYYSQIVNDFQKGDIAEGYSVSREKKESFPLTVTSAQKNPTAFYLCASMDGASGANVLTFGAGSRLTVL.

V gene TRBV20-1 combines with J gene TRBJ2-4; tentative D call: TRBD1 (6 bases). The CDR3 length is 15 residues. Germline V lookup: CDR1 DFQATT, CDR2 SNEGSKA (reference sequence). V lost 0 bases, J lost 5 bases, and 14 bases lay in between. CDR3 nucleotides: TGCAGTGCTAGAGACCAGACAGGACGAGAAAACATTCAGTACTTC. Encoded protein: CSARDQTGRENIQYF.

Points on this clonotype: A far larger clone differs by one base, so this is likely a read error. This chain connects TRBV28 to TRBJ2-2; tentative D call: TRBD2 (5 bases). The CDR3 loop spans 11 amino acids. Germline-derived CDR1 and CDR2 are MDHEN and SYDVKM. In DNA form, the CDR3 reads TGTGCCAGCAGTAGGTCCGGGGAGCCGTTTTTT. This codes for CASSRSGEPFF.

Turning to this clonotype: It is likely a read error, because the conserved phenylalanine at the end of the CDR3 is missing. This chain joins TRBV27 and TRBJ1-5, with D possibly TRBD1 on 5 matching bases. CDR1 and CDR2 from the germline V gene are MNHEY and SMNVEV (reference sequence). Deletions cut 8 bases from V and 4 bases from J, with 15 bases between. The CDR3 is 14 residues long. The CDR3 nucleotides are TGTGCCAGCGGCAATCTTGGGGGGAATCAGCCCCAGCATCTT. Encoded protein: CASGNLGGNQPQHL.

The rearrangement uses TRBV9 and TRBJ2-5; TRBD2 aligns across 10 bases. Germline CDR1 SGDLS, CDR2 YYNGEE. J was trimmed by 5 bases and V by 0 bases; bases with no gene match: 4. The CDR3 runs 15 residues. The CDR3 sequence is CASSVGAGGPETQYF. The CDR3 nucleotides read TGTGCCAGCAGCGTAGGAGCGGGAGGGCCGGAGACCCAGTACTTC.

This clonotype has ten or more counts. This chain connects TRBV27 to TRBJ1-5; D is unclear. Germline CDR1 is MNHEY and CDR2 is SMNVEV (reference sequence). Trimming stripped 1 base from V and 3 bases from J, with 7 bases between. CDR3 length: 14 residues. CDR3 residues: CASSLYQVNQPQHF. CDR3 sequence (DNA): TGTGCCAGCAGTTTATACCAGGTCAATCAGCCCCAGCATTTT.

This clonotype was observed many times. The chain is built from TRBV28 and TRBJ2-5; D is unclear. Germline CDR1 reads MDHEN; CDR2 reads SYDVKM. The CDR3 length is 11 residues. The V end lost 7 bases, the J end lost 6 bases, and 9 bases lay between the germline ends. CDR3 protein: CASTKLQTQYF. The CDR3 nucleotides are TGTGCCAGCACCAAACTCCAGACCCAGTACTTC.

This clonotype has a count of ten or more. This chain uses TRBV28 with TRBJ1-5; tentatively, D is TRBD1 (6 bases). In germline, CDR1 is MDHEN, CDR2 SYDVKM. The CDR3 sequence is 14 residues long. V shed 6 bases and J shed 6 bases, with 15 bases lying between them. As DNA, the CDR3 is TGTGCCAGCAGCCTGCCAGGGGCTGTTCAGCCCCAGCATTTT. Amino acids: CASSLPGAVQPQHF. The variable domain in full, with the rest retrieved from reference TRBV28 and TRBJ1-5, is DVKVTQSSRYLVKRTGEKVFLECVQDMDHENMFWYRQDPGLGLRLIYFSYDVKMKEKGDIPEGYSVSREKKERFSLILESASTNQTSMYLCASSLPGAVQPQHFGDGTRLSIL.

Worth noting for this clonotype: Because the CDR3 is missing its conserved closing phenylalanine or tryptophan, this is likely a read error. It is unclear where the CDR3 begins or ends on the DNA, so no DNA is shown, and the CDR3 is as TCRdb lists it. This chain connects TRBV2 to TRBJ2-4; TRBD1, the table's D call, was not compared with the DNA. Germline V gene sequence: CDR1 SNHLY, CDR2 FYNNEI. From its first to its last residue, the CDR3 has 8 amino acids. CDR3 protein: CASSGLTG.

This clonotype has just a few counts. This chain links TRBV10-2 with TRBJ2-2, with TRBD1 matching over 7 bases. The germline gives CDR1 WSHSY, CDR2 SAAADI. The junction had 4 bases not matched to a gene; V was cut back by 7 bases and J by 2 bases. This CDR3 comprises 14 residues. CDR3 sequence: CASKRQGNTGELFF. As DNA, the CDR3 is TGCGCCAGCAAAAGACAGGGTAACACCGGGGAGCTGTTTTTT.

The table lists this clonotype with many counts. The V and J genes are TRBV15 and TRBJ1-6; unclear D gene. The germline CDR1 and CDR2 sequences are LNHNV and YYDKDF (reference sequence). This CDR3 spans 13 amino acids. V was trimmed by 0 bases and J by 3 bases, leaving 0 bases between them. CDR3 residues: CATSRDYNSPLHF. The CDR3 region has the DNA TGTGCCACCAGCAGAGACTATAATTCACCCCTCCACTTT.

This clonotype appeared many times. The chain employs TRBV7-8 and TRBJ2-5; unclear D gene. The germline V gene has CDR1 SGHVS and CDR2 FQNEAQ. V shed 5 bases and J shed 2 bases, with 12 bases lying between them. The CDR3 loop spans 14 amino acids. Written as DNA, the CDR3 is TGTGCCAGCAGCCCTTATGGATCTCAAGAGACCCAGTACTTC. Translated: CASSPYGSQETQYF.